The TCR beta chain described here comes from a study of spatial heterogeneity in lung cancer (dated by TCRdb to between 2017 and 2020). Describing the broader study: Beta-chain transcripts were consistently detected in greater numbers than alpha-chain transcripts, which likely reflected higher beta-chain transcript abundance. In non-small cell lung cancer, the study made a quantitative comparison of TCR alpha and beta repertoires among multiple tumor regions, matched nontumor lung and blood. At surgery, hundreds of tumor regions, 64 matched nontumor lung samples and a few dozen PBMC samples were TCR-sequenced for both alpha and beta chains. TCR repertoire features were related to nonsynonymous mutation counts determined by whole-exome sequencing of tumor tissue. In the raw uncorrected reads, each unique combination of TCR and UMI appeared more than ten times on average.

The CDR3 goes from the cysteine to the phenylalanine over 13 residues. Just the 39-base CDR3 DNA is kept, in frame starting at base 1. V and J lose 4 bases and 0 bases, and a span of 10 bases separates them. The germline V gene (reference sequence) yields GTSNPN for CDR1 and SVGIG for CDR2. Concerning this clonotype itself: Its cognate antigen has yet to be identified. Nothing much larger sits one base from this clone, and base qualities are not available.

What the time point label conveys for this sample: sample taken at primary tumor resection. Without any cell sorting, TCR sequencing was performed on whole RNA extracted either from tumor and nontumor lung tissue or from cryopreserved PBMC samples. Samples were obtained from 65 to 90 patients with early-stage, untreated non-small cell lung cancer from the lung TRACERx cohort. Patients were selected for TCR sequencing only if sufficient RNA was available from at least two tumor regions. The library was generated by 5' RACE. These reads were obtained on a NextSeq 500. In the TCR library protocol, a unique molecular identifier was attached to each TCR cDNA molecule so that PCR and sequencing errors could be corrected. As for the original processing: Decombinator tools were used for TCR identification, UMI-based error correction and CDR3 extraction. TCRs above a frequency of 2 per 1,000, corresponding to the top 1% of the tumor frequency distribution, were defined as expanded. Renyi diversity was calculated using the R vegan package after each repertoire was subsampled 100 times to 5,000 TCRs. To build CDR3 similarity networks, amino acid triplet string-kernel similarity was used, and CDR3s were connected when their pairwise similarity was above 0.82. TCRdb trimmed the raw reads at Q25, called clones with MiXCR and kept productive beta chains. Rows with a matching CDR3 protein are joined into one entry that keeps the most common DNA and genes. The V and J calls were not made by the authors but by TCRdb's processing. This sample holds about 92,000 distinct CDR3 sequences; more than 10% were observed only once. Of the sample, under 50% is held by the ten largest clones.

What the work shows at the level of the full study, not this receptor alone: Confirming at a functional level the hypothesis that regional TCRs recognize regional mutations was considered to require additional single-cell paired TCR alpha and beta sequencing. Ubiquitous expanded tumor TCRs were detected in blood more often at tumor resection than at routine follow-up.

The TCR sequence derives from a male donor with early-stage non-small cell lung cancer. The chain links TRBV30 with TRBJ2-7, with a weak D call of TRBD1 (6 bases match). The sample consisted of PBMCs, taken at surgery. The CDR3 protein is CAWTWGPSYEQYF. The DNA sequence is TGTGCCTGGACTTGGGGGCCCTCCTACGAGCAGTACTTC.